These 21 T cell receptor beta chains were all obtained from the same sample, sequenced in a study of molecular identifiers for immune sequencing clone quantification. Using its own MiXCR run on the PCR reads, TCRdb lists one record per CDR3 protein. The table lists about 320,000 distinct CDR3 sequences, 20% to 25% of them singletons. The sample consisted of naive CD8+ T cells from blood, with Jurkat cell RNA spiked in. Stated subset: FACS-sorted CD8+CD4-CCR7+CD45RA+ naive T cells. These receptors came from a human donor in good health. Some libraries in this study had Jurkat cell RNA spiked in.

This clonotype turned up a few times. As DNA, the CDR3 is TGTGCCAGCAGTGATTGGGGGCTGAGCAATCAGCCCCAGCATTTT. Translated: CASSDWGLSNQPQHF. The chain has TRBV6-1 and TRBJ1-5; D may be TRBD1 (6 bases). Trimming cost V 3 bases and J 1 base, with 10 bases left between them. Germline V gene lookup returns CDR1 MNHNS and CDR2 SASEGT. The CDR3 runs to 15 residues.

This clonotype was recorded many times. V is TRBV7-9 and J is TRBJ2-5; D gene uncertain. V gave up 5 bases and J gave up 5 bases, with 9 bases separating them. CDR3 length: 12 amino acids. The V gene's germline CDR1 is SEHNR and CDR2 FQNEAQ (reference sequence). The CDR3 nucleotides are TGTGCCAGCAGCCCGGCCCTGGAGACCCAGTACTTC. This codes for CASSPALETQYF.

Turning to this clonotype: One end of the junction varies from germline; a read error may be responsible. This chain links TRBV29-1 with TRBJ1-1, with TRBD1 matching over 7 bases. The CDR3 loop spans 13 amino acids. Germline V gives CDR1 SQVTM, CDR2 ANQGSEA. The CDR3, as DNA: TGCAGCGTACGAGGGGGCATGAACGCTGAGGCTTTCTTT. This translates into CSVRGGMNAEAFF.

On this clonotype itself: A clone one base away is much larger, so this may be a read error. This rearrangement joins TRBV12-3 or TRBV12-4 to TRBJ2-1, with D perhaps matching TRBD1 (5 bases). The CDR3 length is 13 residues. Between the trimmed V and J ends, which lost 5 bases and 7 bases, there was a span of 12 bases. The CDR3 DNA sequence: TGTGCCAGCAGTCTCAGCAGGGAAAATGAGCAGTTCTTC. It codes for CASSLSRENEQFF.

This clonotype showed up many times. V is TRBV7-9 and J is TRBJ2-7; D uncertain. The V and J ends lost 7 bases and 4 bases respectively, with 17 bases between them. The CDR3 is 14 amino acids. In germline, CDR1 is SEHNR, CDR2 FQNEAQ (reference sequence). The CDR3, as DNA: TGTGCCAGCACCTCGACGGAGTCTGAGTACGAGCAGTACTTC. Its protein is CASTSTESEYEQYF.

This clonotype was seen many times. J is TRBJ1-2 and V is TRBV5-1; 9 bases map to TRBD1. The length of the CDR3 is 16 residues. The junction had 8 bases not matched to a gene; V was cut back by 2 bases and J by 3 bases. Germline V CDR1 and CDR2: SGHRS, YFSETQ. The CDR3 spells CASSFARQGGDYGYTF. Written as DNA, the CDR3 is TGCGCCAGCAGCTTTGCAAGACAGGGGGGAGACTATGGCTACACCTTC.

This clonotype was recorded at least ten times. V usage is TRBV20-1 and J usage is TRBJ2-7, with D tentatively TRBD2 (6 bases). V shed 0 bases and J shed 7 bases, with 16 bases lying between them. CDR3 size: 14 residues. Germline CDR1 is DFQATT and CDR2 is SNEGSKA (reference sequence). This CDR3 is CSARDQRLAWEQYF. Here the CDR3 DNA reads TGCAGTGCTAGAGATCAGAGGCTAGCGTGGGAGCAGTACTTC.

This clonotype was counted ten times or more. This chain's CDR3 is CAWTRGAPGFTEAFF. The CDR3 region has the DNA TGTGCCTGGACCCGGGGGGCTCCTGGGTTCACTGAAGCTTTCTTT. The chain employs TRBV30 and TRBJ1-1; a possible D gene is TRBD1 (6 bases). The CDR3 is 15 residues long. Germline assignment: CDR1 GTSNPN and CDR2 SVGIG (reference sequence). V dropped 4 bases and J dropped 4 bases, with 19 bases sitting between them.

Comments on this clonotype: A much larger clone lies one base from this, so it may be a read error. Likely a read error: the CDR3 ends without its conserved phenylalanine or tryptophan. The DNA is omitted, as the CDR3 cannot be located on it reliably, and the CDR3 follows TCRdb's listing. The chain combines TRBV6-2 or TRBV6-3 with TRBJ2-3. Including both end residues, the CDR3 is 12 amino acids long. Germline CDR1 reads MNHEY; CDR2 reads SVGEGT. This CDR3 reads CASSLNDNWWYS.

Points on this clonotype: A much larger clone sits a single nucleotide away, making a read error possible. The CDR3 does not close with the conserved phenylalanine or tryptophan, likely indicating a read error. CDR3 amino acids: CASSPQGGNTDTQYL. DNA for the CDR3: TGTGCCAGCAGCCCCCAGGGGGGCAACACAGATACGCAGTATCTT. The rearrangement uses TRBV7-9 and TRBJ2-3, with D possibly being TRBD1 (7 bases). Trimming took off 5 bases at V and 2 bases at J, with 14 bases between the two ends. CDR3 length equals 15 residues. Germline V gene sequence: CDR1 SEHNR, CDR2 FQNEAQ (reference sequence).

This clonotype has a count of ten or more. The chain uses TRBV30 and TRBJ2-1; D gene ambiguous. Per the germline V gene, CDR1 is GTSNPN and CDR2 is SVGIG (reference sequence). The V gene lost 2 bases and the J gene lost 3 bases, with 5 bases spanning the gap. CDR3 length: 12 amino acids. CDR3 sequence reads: CAWSRIYNEQFF. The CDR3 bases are TGTGCCTGGAGTAGGATCTACAATGAGCAGTTCTTC.

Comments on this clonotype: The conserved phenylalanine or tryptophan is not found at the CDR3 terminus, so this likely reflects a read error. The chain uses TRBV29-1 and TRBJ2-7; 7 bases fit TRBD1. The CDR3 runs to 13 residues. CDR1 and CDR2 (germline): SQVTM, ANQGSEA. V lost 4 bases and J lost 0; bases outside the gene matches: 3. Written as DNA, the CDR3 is TGCAGCGTTGCCAGGGGGTACTCCTACGAGCAGTACCTC. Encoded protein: CSVARGYSYEQYL.

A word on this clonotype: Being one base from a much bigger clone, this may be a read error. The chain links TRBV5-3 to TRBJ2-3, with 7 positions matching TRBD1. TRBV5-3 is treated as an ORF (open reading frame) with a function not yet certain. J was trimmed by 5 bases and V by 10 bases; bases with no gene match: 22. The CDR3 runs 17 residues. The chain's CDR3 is CAGSHITTGTQGDTQYF. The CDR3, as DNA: TGTGCCGGCAGCCATATAACGACAGGGACACAAGGAGATACGCAGTATTTT.

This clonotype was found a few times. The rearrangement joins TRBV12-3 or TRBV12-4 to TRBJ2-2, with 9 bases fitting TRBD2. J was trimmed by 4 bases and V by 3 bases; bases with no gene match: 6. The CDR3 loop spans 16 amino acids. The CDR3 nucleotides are TGTGCCAGCAGTTTTATAGCGGGAGTGAGCACCGGGGAGCTGTTTTTT. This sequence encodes CASSFIAGVSTGELFF.

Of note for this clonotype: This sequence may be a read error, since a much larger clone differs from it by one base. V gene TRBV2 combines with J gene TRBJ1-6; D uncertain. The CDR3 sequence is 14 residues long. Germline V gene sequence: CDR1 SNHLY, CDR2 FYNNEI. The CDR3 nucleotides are TGTGCCAGCAGTGAGGTCAGCCTCAATTCACCCCTCCGCTTT. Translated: CASSEVSLNSPLRF.

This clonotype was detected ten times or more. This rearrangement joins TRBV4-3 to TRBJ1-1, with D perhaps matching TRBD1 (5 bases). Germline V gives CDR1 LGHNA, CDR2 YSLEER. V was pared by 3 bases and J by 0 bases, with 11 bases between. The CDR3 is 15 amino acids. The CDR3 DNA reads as TGCGCCAGCAGCCAGTATACGGGGCTGAACACTGAAGCTTTCTTT. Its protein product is CASSQYTGLNTEAFF.

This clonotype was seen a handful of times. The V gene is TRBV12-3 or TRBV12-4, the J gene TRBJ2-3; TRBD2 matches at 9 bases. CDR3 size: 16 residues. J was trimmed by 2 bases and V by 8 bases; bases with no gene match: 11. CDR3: CASLGVAGVATDTQYF. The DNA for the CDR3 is TGTGCCAGCCTGGGGGTAGCGGGGGTTGCCACAGATACGCAGTATTTT.

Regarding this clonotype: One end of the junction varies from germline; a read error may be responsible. CDR3 protein: CASSLNSAGVSYDEQFF. DNA of the CDR3: TGTGCCAGCAGTTTAAATTCTGCGGGGGTCTCCTACGATGAGCAGTTCTTC. The rearrangement links TRBV27 to TRBJ2-1; 7 nucleotides match TRBD2. The CDR3 extends over 17 amino acids. Germline V gene sequence: CDR1 MNHEY, CDR2 SMNVEV (reference sequence).

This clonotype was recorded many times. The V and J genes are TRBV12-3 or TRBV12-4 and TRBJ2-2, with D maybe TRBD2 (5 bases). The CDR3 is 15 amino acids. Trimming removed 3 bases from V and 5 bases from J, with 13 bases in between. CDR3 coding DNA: TGTGCCAGCAGTTTCGGTCCCCGAGGGACCGGGGAGCTGTTTTTT. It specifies CASSFGPRGTGELFF.

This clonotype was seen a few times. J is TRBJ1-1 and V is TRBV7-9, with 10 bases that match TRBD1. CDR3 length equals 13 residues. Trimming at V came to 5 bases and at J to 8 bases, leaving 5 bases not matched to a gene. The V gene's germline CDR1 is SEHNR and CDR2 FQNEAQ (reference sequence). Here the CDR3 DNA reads TGTGCCAGCAGCCTTGGGACAGGGGAAGAAGCTTTCTTT. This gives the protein CASSLGTGEEAFF.

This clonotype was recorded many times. The CDR3 nucleotides read TGTGCCTGGATCAACAGGGGGCTCACAGATACGCAGTATTTT. The encoded protein is CAWINRGLTDTQYF. The V call is TRBV30, the J call TRBJ2-3; TRBD1 matches at 9 bases. V gave up 4 bases and J gave up 2 bases; unmatched junction bases: 4. The CDR3 extends over 14 amino acids. In germline, CDR1 is GTSNPN, CDR2 SVGIG (reference sequence).